This T cell receptor beta chain was sequenced during a study of cytomegalovirus exposure and HLA in healthy donors. General study results and limits: The authors listed about 170 TCR beta chains as cytomegalovirus-associated. The authors confirmed in vitro that a few CMV-associated chains were specific for CMV antigens.

The CDR3 length is 19 residues. Germline CDR1 and CDR2: LNHDA and SQIVND (reference sequence). Clones were read by immunoSEQ multiplex PCR, and TCRdb kept only the in-frame ones, dropping some. The table lists 100,000 to 150,000 clones, 89% of them singletons. The table lists this clone with a count of one. Its cognate antigen is unknown. The junction differs from germline at one of its ends, possibly a read error. The donors were in the approximately 110-subject validation cohort; that cohort was separate from the approximately 700-subject first cohort. The chain couples TRBV19 to TRBJ2-6, with 8 bases fitting TRBD1. Sequenced: PBMCs. This TCR was sampled from a woman aged 18-29 years in good health and CMV-seronegative. The CDR3 DNA reads TGTGCCAGTATCCTCCGACCACCGGGACAGGTCTCTGGGGCCAACGTCTTGACTTTC. This sequence encodes CASILRPPGQVSGANVLTF.